This TCR beta chain was sequenced during a study of blood T cell repertoires in COVID-19 (dated by TCRdb to about 2020). Regarding the complete study: Collaborator samples came from the United States, Italy and Spain and covered acute and convalescent phases of COVID-19. The prospective study material was composed of cDNA or gDNA derived from T cells, B-cell-depleted T cells, or PBMCs. Deeply sampled blood TCRbeta repertoires from subjects exposed to, actively infected with, or recovered from COVID-19 were included in the dataset. The repertoires were released in a freely available public database meant as a resource for research on the immune response to SARS-CoV-2. The samples were drawn from the first 160 participants of the ongoing ImmuneRACE study and from 1,254 subjects provided by 6 global collaborators. A de-identified subject ID, COVID-19 status, age in years and sex were almost always included in the sample metadata. Where available, HLA class I and class II types were taken from metadata supplied by the sample provider and were not determined by assay-based typing.

Termini included, the CDR3 measures 12 amino acids. The immunoSEQ Assay, a bias-controlled multiplex PCR, was used to amplify TCRbeta CDR3 regions from genomic DNA. For the original study's pipeline: Within the assay, amplification of reference gene primers was used to estimate how many nucleated cells each sample contained. To quantify the absolute abundance of each unique TCRbeta CDR3 rearrangement, sequence reads were collapsed and filtered. For each sample, productive Simpson clonality was calculated by taking the square root of Simpson's diversity index across productive rearrangements. The table comes from immuneACCESS by way of TCRdb, which keeps in-frame sequences with V and J called. Part of the clones is missing from these tables; in studies checked, under half for an unresolved V gene and the rest for unknown reasons. D and trimming come from the DNA, and the V and J calls and clone size come from that table. The sample table records about 400,000 clones; 70% to 90% of these occur just once. The ten top clones hold over 2.5% of the sample.

The research as a whole found: Clinical and demographic metadata were provided uncurated, with the amount varying by source and participant.

Collaborating institutions collected whole blood in K2EDTA tubes following their own protocols. For TCRbeta analysis, collaborators shipped samples as frozen whole blood, isolated PBMCs, or DNA extracted from either of those sample types. In regard to this clone: This receptor's antigen is unknown. The final CDR3 position lacks the conserved phenylalanine or tryptophan, pointing to a likely read error. It is unclear where the CDR3 begins or ends on the DNA, so no DNA is shown, and the CDR3 is as TCRdb lists it.

Material for sequencing was peripheral blood. The receptor was isolated from a human donor in a cohort sampled during active COVID-19. The rearrangement joined TRBV21-1 to TRBJ1-4. TRBV21-1 is annotated as a pseudogene. CDR3 protein: CASSPVAGLDFR.